These T cell receptor beta chains were read from a single sample in a study of beta chain features in type 1 diabetes. Assay: immunoSEQ multiplex PCR; the TCRdb copy retains only in-frame clones and omits some. In the table there are 130,000 or so clones, approximately 10% of which are singletons. Sequences were obtained from central memory CD4+ T cells from blood. Source of these receptors: a man aged 30 to 45 with type 1 diabetes. Each CDR3 is given with its conserved first and last residue. A D gene is named only where the DNA matches it firmly. Part of the rows lack a size; the others show once, few, many or a class for expanded clones.

abundance,j_gene,d_gene,v_gene,CDR3nt,CDR3aa
many,TRBJ2-2,TRBD2,TRBV14,TGTGCCAGCAGTCGCCGGGAGGTCGGGGAGCTGTTTTTT,CASSRREVGELFF
few,TRBJ2-7,TRBD1,TRBV11-2,TGTGCCAGCAGGACCGGGACAGTCTACGAGCAGTACTTC,CASRTGTVYEQYF
few,TRBJ2-3,TRBD2,TRBV4-3,TGCGCCAGCAGCCAAACTAGCGGACGCACAGATACGCAGTATTTT,CASSQTSGRTDTQYF
few,TRBJ1-5,NA,TRBV28,TGTGCCAGCAACACTAACAGGGCTGGTCAGCCCCAGCATTTT,CASNTNRAGQPQHF
few,TRBJ2-5,NA,TRBV5-6,TGTGCCAGCAGCTTGGCAAACTACCAAGAGACCCAGTACTTC,CASSLANYQETQYF
few,TRBJ2-2,NA,TRBV21-1,TGTGCCAGCCCCGGGACTAGTAACACCGGGGAGCTGTTTTTT,CASPGTSNTGELFF
few,TRBJ1-6,TRBD1,TRBV18,TGTGCCAGCTCACCAGCGGACAGGCTAGGAAATTCACCCCTCCACTTT,CASSPADRLGNSPLHF
NA,TRBJ2-2,NA,TRBV18,TGTGCCAGCTCACGACTCCTCAACACCGGGGAGCTGTTTTTT,CASSRLLNTGELFF
many,TRBJ1-1,NA,TRBV6-8,TGTGCCAGCAGTCCCCGGACTGAAGCTTTCTTT,CASSPRTEAFF
few,TRBJ1-1,NA,TRBV19,TGTGCCAGCGGGGGAAGGAACACTGAAGCTTTCTTT,CASGGRNTEAFF
NA,TRBJ2-6,TRBD1,TRBV11-2,TGTGCCAGCAGCTCAGGACAGGGGGCGCAGGGGGCCAACGTCCTGACTTTC,CASSSGQGAQGANVLTF
few,TRBJ1-6,NA,TRBV7-9,TGTGCCAGCAGCTCCCCGGGACTTGATTCACCCCTCCACTTT,CASSSPGLDSPLHF
NA,TRBJ2-7,TRBD1,TRBV5-6,TGTGCCAGCAGCTCCCCGGGACAGATCTCCTACGAGCAGTACTTC,CASSSPGQISYEQYF
few,TRBJ1-5,NA,TRBV28,TGTGCCAGCAGTTTAACAGGCCCGAGGCCCCAGCATTTT,CASSLTGPRPQHF
NA,TRBJ1-1,NA,TRBV28,TGTGCCAGCAGTACCCCCAAGGGAGGGGCTTTCTTT,CASSTPKGGAFF
NA,TRBJ2-5,NA,TRBV20-1,TGCAGCCTCCTCCGCCAAGAGACCCAGTACTTC,CSLLRQETQYF
NA,TRBJ1-6,TRBD1,TRBV28,TGTGCCAGCAGTTCGTATTCAGGACAGGGTCAGAGTCCACCCCTCCACTTT,CASSSYSGQGQSPPLHF
NA,TRBJ2-5,TRBD1,TRBV28,TGTGCCAGCAGTTTAAGGACAGGTTTGTTCCAAGAGACCCAGTACTTC,CASSLRTGLFQETQYF
few,TRBJ2-5,TRBD1,TRBV2,TGTGCCAGCAGTCCGACAGGGGTAGAGACCCAGTACTTC,CASSPTGVETQYF
NA,TRBJ2-1,TRBD1,TRBV5-1,TGCGCCAGCAGCCGGATCCCCGGGACAGGGACCTACAATGAGCAGTTCTTC,CASSRIPGTGTYNEQFF
few,TRBJ2-5,TRBD2,TRBV2,TGTGCCAGCAGAGGACTAGCGGGGGGGCGAAGAGAGACCCAGTACTTC,CASRGLAGGRRETQYF
few,TRBJ2-1,TRBD2,TRBV15,TGTGCCACCAGCAGATATAGTGCGGGGGGAAGGAGTGAGCAGTTCTTC,CATSRYSAGGRSEQFF
few,TRBJ2-3,TRBD2,TRBV5-4,TGTGCCAGCAGCCAAGAGTTAGCGGGGGGCACAGATACGCAGTATTTT,CASSQELAGGTDTQYF
NA,TRBJ2-5,TRBD1,TRBV2,TGTGCCAGCAGTGGTGGACAGGAAGAGACCCAGTACTTC,CASSGGQEETQYF
few,TRBJ2-1,NA,TRBV28,TGTGCCAGCGAAAAGACCGGGAGCTCCTACAATGAGCAGTTCTTC,CASEKTGSSYNEQFF
NA,TRBJ2-5,NA,TRBV29-1,TGCAGCGTTGAAGCCCCCTATCAAGAGACCCAGTACTTC,CSVEAPYQETQYF
few,TRBJ2-1,NA,TRBV18,TGTGCCAGCTCACCAAGGGACACCGTGAGGGATGAGCAGTTCTTC,CASSPRDTVRDEQFF
few,TRBJ2-7,TRBD2,TRBV6-5,TGTGCCAGCAGCCCCCGGGCAGCGGGGGGTTACGAGCAGTACTTC,CASSPRAAGGYEQYF
few,TRBJ2-6,NA,TRBV4-2,TGTGCCAGCAGCGTGGAGGGAGCTGGGGCCAACGTCCTGACTTTC,CASSVEGAGANVLTF
NA,TRBJ2-3,TRBD2,TRBV4-2,TGTGCCAGCAGCCAAGACTCTGGGACTAGCGGGGACCGGGGGACGCAGTATTTT,CASSQDSGTSGDRGTQYF
few,TRBJ2-5,TRBD2,TRBV6-5,TGTGCCAGCAGTTGGCTAGCGGGGGGGCGGCAGACCCAGTACTTC,CASSWLAGGRQTQYF
few,TRBJ2-3,TRBD1,TRBV7-2,TGTGCCAGCAGCTTACAACCCAGGGGGACGGATACGCAGTATTTT,CASSLQPRGTDTQYF
NA,TRBJ1-5,NA,TRBV10-3,TGTGCCATCAGTGAGGATCAGGATCAGCCCCAGCATTTT,CAISEDQDQPQHF
few,TRBJ2-7,TRBD1,TRBV2,TGTGCCAGCGCCTCCGGGACAGGGCCCTACGAGCAGTACTTC,CASASGTGPYEQYF
NA,TRBJ2-1,NA,TRBV11-2,TGTGCCAGCAGCCTCGGAGAATACAATGAGCAGTTCTTC,CASSLGEYNEQFF
few,TRBJ1-5,NA,TRBV4-3,TGCGCCAGCAGCCAGGACGGGGGTACCCAGCATTTT,CASSQDGGTQHF
few,TRBJ1-6,NA,TRBV7-9,TGTGCCAGCAGCCCCGGGGTCTGGAATTCACCCCTCCACTTT,CASSPGVWNSPLHF
few,TRBJ2-1,TRBD2,TRBV14,TGTGCCAGCAGCCCCATAGCGGGAGCCTACAATGAGCAGTTCTTC,CASSPIAGAYNEQFF
NA,TRBJ2-7,TRBD2,TRBV10-3,TGTGCCATCACTAGCGGCTACGAGCAGTACTTC,CAITSGYEQYF
NA,TRBJ2-5,NA,TRBV19,TGTGCCAGCGCGATTACCGGGGGACAAGAGACCCAGTACTTC,CASAITGGQETQYF
NA,TRBJ2-4,NA,TRBV4-2,TGTGCCAGCAGCCAAGAATTTGCAGGGTCAGGAGGGATAGTGAACATTCAGTACTTC,CASSQEFAGSGGIVNIQYF
NA,TRBJ2-3,TRBD2,TRBV4-1,TGCGCCAGCAGCCAAGGCAACAGCGGGGGATCAGATACGCAGTATTTT,CASSQGNSGGSDTQYF
NA,TRBJ2-1,TRBD2,TRBV29-1,TGCAGCGTTAATCAGGGGACTAGCGTGGAGATTGAGCAGTTCTTC,CSVNQGTSVEIEQFF
NA,TRBJ2-7,NA,TRBV25-1,TGTGCCAGCAGTGAACCCAGTACCTACGAGCAGTACTTC,CASSEPSTYEQYF
few,TRBJ1-1,NA,TRBV6-5,TGTGCCAGCAGTTACTCGTCCCGCCAAGGTTACGGGGCTTTCTTT,CASSYSSRQGYGAFF